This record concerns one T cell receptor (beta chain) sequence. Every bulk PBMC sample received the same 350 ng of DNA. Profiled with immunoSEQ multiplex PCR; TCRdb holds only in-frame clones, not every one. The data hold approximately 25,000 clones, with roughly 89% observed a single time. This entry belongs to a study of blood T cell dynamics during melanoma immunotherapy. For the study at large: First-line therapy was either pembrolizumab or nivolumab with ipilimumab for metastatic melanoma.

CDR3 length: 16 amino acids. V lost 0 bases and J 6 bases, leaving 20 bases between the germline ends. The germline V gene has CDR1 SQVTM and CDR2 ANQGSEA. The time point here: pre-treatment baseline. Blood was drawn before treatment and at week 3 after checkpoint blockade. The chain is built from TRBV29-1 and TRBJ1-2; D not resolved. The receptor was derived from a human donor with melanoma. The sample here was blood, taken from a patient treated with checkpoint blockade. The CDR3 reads CSVEDLLGPSNHGYTF. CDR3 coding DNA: TGCAGCGTTGAAGATCTTCTGGGCCCCTCAAACCATGGCTACACCTTC.